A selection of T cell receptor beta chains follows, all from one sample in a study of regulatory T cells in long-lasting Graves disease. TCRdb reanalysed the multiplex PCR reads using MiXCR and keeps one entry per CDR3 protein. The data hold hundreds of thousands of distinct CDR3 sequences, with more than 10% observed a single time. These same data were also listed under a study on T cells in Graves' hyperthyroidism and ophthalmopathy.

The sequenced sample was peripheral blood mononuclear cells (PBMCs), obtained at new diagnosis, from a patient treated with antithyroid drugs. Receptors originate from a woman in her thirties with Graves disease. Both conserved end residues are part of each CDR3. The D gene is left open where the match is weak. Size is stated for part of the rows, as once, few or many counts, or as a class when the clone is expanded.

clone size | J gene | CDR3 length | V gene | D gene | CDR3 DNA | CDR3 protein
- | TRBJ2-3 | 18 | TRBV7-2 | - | TGTGCCAGCAGCTCAGATGGGGGGTGGGGGGAGGGCACAGATACGCAGTATTTT | CASSSDGGWGEGTDTQYF
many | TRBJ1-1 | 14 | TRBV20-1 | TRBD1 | TGCAGTGCTATATGGGACAGGAAATTTACTGAAGCTTTCTTT | CSAIWDRKFTEAFF
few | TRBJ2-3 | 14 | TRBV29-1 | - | TGCAGCGTTGAAGTTGGCGGGATCACAGATACGCAGTATTTT | CSVEVGGITDTQYF
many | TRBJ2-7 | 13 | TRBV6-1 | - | TGTGCCAGCAGCATGGCTAGATCCTACGAGCAGTACTTC | CASSMARSYEQYF
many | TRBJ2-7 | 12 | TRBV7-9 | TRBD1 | TGTGCCAGCAGCGTCACAGGGGACGAGCAGTACTTC | CASSVTGDEQYF
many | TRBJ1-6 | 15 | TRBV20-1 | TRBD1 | TGCAGTGCTAGTCTGACGACAGGGGGGGATTCACCCCTCCACTTT | CSASLTTGGDSPLHF
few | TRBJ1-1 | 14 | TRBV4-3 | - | TGCGCCAGCAGCCAAGACAGCCAGAACACTGAAGCTTTCTTT | CASSQDSQNTEAFF
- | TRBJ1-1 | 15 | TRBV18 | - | TGTGCCAGCTCACCACCTATCTACCCTTACACTGAAGCTTTCTTT | CASSPPIYPYTEAFF
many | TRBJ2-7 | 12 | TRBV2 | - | TGTGCCAGCAGCGATTACTCCTACGAGCAGTACTTC | CASSDYSYEQYF
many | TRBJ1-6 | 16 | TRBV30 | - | TGTGCCTGGATATCCTCATTTAGGACAGTAGGTTCACCCCTCCACTTT | CAWISSFRTVGSPLHF
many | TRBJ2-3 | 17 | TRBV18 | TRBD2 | TGTGCCAGCTCACCACCTGGACTAGCGGGAGTGGCAGATACGCAGTATTTT | CASSPPGLAGVADTQYF
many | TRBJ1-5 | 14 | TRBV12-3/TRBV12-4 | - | TGTGCCAGCAGTTTAGGAGGGAACAATCAGCCCCAGCATTTT | CASSLGGNNQPQHF
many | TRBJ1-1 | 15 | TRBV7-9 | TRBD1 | TGTGCCAGCAGCTCTGACAGGGTTATGGGCACTGAAGCTTTCTTT | CASSSDRVMGTEAFF
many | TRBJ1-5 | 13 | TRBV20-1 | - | TGCAGTGCGAGGACAGATCATGATCAGCCCCAGCATTTT | CSARTDHDQPQHF
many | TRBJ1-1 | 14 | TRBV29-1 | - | TGCAGCGCCTTAGTTACACTGTTGAACACTGAAGCTTTCTTT | CSALVTLLNTEAFF
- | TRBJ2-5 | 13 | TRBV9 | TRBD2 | TGTGCCAGCAGCGGGGAGGGGCCAGAGACCCAGTACTTC | CASSGEGPETQYF
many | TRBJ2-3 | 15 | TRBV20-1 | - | TGCAGTGCTGTCCCGATGGGCAGCTACACAGATACGCAGTATTTT | CSAVPMGSYTDTQYF
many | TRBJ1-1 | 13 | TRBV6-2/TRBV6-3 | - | TGTGCCAGCAGTTACCGAGCCGACACTGAAGCTTTCTTT | CASSYRADTEAFF
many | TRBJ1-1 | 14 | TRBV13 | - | TGTGCCAGCAGCTTAGGTGGGGTTGGCACTGAAGCTTTCTTT | CASSLGGVGTEAFF
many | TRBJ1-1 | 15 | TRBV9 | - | TGTGCCAGCAGCCTAAACAGGGCTGGGGACACTGAAGCTTTCTTT | CASSLNRAGDTEAFF
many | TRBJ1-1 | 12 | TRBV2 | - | TGTGCCAGCAGTGATCCACAGAGCGGTGCTTTCTTT | CASSDPQSGAFF
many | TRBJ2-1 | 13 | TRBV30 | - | TGTGCCTGGAGTGTACAGGTCTACAATGAGCAGTTCTTC | CAWSVQVYNEQFF
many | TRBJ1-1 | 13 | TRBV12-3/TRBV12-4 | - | TGTGCCAGCAGTTCCCTCGAGAACACTGAAGCTTTCTTT | CASSSLENTEAFF
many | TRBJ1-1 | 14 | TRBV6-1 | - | TGTGCCAGCAGTGGGGGGGCTTCGTGGACTGAAGCTTTCTTT | CASSGGASWTEAFF
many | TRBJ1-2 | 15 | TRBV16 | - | TGTGCCAGCAGCCAAAATATGTTAGGCCTCTATGGCTACACCTTC | CASSQNMLGLYGYTF
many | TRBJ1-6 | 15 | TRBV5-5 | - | TGTGCCAGCAGCTTGAGGCTCTCGGGCGGCTCACCCCTCCACTTT | CASSLRLSGGSPLHF
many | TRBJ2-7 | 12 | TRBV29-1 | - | TGCAGCGTTGCGGCGAGCTCCTACGAGCAGTACTTC | CSVAASSYEQYF
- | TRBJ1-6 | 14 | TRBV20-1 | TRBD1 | TGCAGTGCTAGAGGGACAGGGGGACGTTCACCCCTCCACTTT | CSARGTGGRSPLHF
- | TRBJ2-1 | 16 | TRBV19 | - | TGTGCCAGTAGTATTATAGGGCGGGGAAGCTACAATGAGCAGTTCTTC | CASSIIGRGSYNEQFF
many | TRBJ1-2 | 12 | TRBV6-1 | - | TGTGCCACAACCACCCGGACCGATGGCTACACCTTC | CATTTRTDGYTF
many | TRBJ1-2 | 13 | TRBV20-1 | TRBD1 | TGCAGTGCACGGGACAGTTCTGAATATGGCTACACCTTC | CSARDSSEYGYTF
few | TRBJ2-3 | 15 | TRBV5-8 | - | TGTGCCAGCAGCCTGGGACAAACGCACACAGATACGCAGTATTTT | CASSLGQTHTDTQYF
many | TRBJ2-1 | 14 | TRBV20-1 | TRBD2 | TGCAGTACTAGGGGGACTAGTGCTGGCAATGAGCAGTTCTTC | CSTRGTSAGNEQFF
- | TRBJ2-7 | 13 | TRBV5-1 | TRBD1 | TGCGCCAGCAGATATGACAGGGGGCACGAGCAGTACTTC | CASRYDRGHEQYF
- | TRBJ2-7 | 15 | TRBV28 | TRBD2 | TGTGCCAGCAGTTTATGGGGACTAGCGGGAGACGAGCAGTACTTC | CASSLWGLAGDEQYF
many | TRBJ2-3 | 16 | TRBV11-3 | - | TGTGCCAGCAGCTATAGTTACCCTACGGACACAGATACGCAGTATTTT | CASSYSYPTDTDTQYF
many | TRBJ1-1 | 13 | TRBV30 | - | TGTGCCTGGAGTAGGAACGGGAACACTGAAGCTTTCTTT | CAWSRNGNTEAFF
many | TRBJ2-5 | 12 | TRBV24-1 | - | TGTGCCACCAGCGAAGGAGGAGAGACCCAGTACTTC | CATSEGGETQYF
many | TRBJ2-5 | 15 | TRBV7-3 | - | TGTGCCAGCAGCTTGGGCCCCACGGTCCGAGAGACCCAGTACTTC | CASSLGPTVRETQYF
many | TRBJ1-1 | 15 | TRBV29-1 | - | TGCAGCGTTGGTTATATGGGTTTTACGCACACTGAAGCTTTCTTT | CSVGYMGFTHTEAFF
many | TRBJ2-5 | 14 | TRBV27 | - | TGTGCCAGCAGTACAGAGGGGTGGAAGAAGACCCAGTACTTC | CASSTEGWKKTQYF